This T cell receptor beta chain was profiled in a study of shared clonotypes between healthy human individuals. Across the whole study: The donors, two women and a few men, were aged 18 to 49.

Replicate PCRs from sorted subsets contained approximately 200 ng DNA, which is 31,000 or so T cell genomes. The table came from immunoSEQ multiplex PCR; TCRdb's copy has only in-frame clones and leaves some out. This table holds roughly 1,600,000 clones, around 98.5% found once. The TCR comes from a man aged 25 to 40 in good health. The sequencing input was naive CD4+ T cells sorted from blood. Subset here: CD45RA+ positively selected.

CDR3: CASSWGAGGPSYEQYF. The CDR3 DNA follows: TGTGCCAGCAGCTGGGGGGCGGGAGGTCCCTCCTACGAGCAGTACTTC. The rearrangement joins TRBV9 to TRBJ2-7, with TRBD2 identical over 8 bases. The CDR3 totals 16 residues. Germline assignment: CDR1 SGDLS and CDR2 YYNGEE. V dropped 4 bases and J dropped 0; count of bases not matched to a gene: 9.